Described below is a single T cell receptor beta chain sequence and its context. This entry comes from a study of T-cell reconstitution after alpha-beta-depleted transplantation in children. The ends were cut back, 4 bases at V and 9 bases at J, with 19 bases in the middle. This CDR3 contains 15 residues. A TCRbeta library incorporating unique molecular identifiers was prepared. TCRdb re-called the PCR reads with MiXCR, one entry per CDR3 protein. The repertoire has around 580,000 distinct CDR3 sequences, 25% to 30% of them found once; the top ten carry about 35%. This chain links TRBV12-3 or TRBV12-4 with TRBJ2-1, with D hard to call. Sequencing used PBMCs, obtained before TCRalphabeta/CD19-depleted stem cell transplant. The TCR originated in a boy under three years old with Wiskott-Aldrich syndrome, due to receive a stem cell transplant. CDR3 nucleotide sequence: TGTGCCAGCAGTTCCGCCGGTTCGGCTAGAGGTGAGCAGTTCTTC. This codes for CASSSAGSARGEQFF.